This T cell receptor (beta chain) was sequenced for a study of CD8+ T cells in alopecia areata. Findings and caveats of the study: Sequencing of scalp samples also captures resident alphabeta T cells of normal skin. Although TCR sharing was seen in mice, sharing across patients was less clear, possibly for HLA-related reasons.

RNA, once extracted, was reverse transcribed into cDNA for use as the sequencing template. Only in-frame clones appear in the TCRdb table, and some are missing; sequencing was by immunoSEQ multiplex PCR. This sample has some 120,000 clones; roughly 54% occur once, and the top ten carry 4.5% to 5.5%. This CDR3 contains 14 residues. Germline CDR1 SGDLS, CDR2 YYNGEE. V gave up 3 bases and J gave up 4 bases; unmatched junction bases: 4. A word on this clone: The antigen is not known.

The sample here was CD4+ T cells sorted from blood, taken at week 0. V gene TRBV9 combines with J gene TRBJ1-2, with TRBD1 matching 9 bases. This sequence originates from a human donor with alopecia areata. The CDR3 sequence: CASSEGQGPYGYTF. The CDR3 coding sequence is TGTGCCAGCAGCGAGGGACAGGGACCCTATGGCTACACCTTC.